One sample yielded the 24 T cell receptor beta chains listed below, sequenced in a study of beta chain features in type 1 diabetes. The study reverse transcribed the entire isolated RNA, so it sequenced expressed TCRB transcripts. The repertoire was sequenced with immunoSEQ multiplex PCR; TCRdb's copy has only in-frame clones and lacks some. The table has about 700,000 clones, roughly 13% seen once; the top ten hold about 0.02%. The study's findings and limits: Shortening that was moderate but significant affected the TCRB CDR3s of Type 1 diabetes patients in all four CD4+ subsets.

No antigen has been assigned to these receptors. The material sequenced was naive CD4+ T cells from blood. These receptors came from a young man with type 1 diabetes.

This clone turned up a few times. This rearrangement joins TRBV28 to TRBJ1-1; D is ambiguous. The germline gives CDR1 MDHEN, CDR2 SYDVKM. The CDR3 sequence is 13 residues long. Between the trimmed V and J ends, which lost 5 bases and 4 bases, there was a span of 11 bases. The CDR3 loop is CASSLQEGTEAFF. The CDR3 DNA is TGTGCCAGCAGTCTCCAGGAGGGCACTGAAGCTTTCTTT.

The CDR3 here is CASSPRQGDKTNEKLFF. In nucleotides, the CDR3 is TGTGCCAGCAGCCCCCGACAGGGCGACAAAACTAATGAAAAACTGTTTTTT. This chain connects TRBV7-9 to TRBJ1-4, with 7 bases fitting TRBD1. V dropped 5 bases and J dropped 1; count of bases not matched to a gene: 10. Looked up from germline, CDR1 is SEHNR and CDR2 is FQNEAQ (reference sequence). The CDR3 is 17 residues long.

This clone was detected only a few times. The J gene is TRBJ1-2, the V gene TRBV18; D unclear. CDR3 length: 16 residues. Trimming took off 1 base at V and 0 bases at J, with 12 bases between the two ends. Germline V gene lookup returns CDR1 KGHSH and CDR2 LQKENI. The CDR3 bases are TGTGCCAGCTCACCACTTGACCGAGTGCCTAACTATGGCTACACCTTC. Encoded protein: CASSPLDRVPNYGYTF.

The CDR3 region is CASRGQGRWTEAFF. CDR3 bases: TGTGCCAGCAGGGGACAGGGGAGGTGGACTGAAGCTTTCTTT. The chain combines TRBV7-3 with TRBJ1-1; 10 nucleotides agree with TRBD1. Germline V gene sequence: CDR1 SGHTA, CDR2 FQGTGA. V trimming: 6 bases; J trimming: 5 bases; junction bases outside the gene matches: 6. The CDR3 sequence is 14 residues long.

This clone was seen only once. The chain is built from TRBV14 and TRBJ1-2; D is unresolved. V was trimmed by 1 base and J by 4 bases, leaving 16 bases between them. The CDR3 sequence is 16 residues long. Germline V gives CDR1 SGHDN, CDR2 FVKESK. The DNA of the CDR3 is TGTGCCAGCAGCCAAGCCACAAAAGGAATTCTCTATGGCTACACCTTC. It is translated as CASSQATKGILYGYTF.

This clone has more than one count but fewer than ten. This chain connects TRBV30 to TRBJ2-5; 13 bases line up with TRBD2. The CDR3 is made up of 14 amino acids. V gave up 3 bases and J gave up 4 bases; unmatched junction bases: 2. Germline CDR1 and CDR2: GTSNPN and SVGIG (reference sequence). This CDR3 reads CAWRTSGGLETQYF. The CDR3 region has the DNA TGTGCCTGGAGGACTAGCGGGGGGTTAGAGACCCAGTACTTC.

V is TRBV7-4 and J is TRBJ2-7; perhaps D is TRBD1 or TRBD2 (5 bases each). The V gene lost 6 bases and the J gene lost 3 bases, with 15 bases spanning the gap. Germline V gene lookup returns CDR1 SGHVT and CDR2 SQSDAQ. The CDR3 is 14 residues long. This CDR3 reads CASRTRDVNYEQYF. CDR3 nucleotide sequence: TGTGCCAGCAGGACCCGGGACGTTAACTACGAGCAGTACTTC.

The CDR3 loop is CAWSTPRGRQYF. The CDR3, as DNA: TGTGCCTGGAGTACACCTAGGGGCCGGCAGTACTTC. The rearrangement joins TRBV30 to TRBJ2-7; D may be TRBD1 (5 bases). The CDR3 runs to 12 residues. Germline V lookup: CDR1 GTSNPN, CDR2 SVGIG (reference sequence). Trimming took off 2 bases at V and 9 bases at J, with 14 bases between the two ends. The full variable domain, its missing parts supplied by reference TRBV30 and TRBJ2-7, is SQTIHQWPATLVQPVGSPLSLECTVEGTSNPNLYWYRQAAGRGLQLLFYSVGIGQISSEVPQNLSASRPQDRQFILSSKKLLLSDSGFYLCAWSTPRGRQYFGPGTRLTVT.

The CDR3: CASSYSRELPQHF. CDR3 in DNA: TGTGCCAGCAGTTACTCGAGAGAGTTGCCCCAGCATTTT. The V call is TRBV6-5, the J call TRBJ1-5; D gene ambiguous. Trimming took off 0 bases at V and 9 bases at J, with 9 bases between the two ends. The CDR3 sequence is 13 residues long. Germline V gene data show CDR1 as MNHEY and CDR2 as SVGAGI.

CDR3 sequence: CASSLDGLAGGNQPQHF. CDR3 coding DNA: TGCGCCAGCAGCTTGGACGGACTAGCAGGGGGCAATCAGCCCCAGCATTTT. The chain employs TRBV5-1 and TRBJ1-5; D might be TRBD1 (6 bases). The germline V and J ends were trimmed by 0 bases and 2 bases, with 15 bases remaining between them. Germline lookup yields CDR1 SGHRS and CDR2 YFSETQ. This CDR3 is built from 17 residues.

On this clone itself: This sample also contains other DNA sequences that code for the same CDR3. The CDR3 reads CASSPGTGSGNTIYF. CDR3 coding DNA: TGTGCCAGCTCACCCGGGACAGGGTCTGGAAACACCATATATTTT. The chain recombines TRBV18 with TRBJ1-3; 9 nucleotides agree with TRBD1. The CDR3 has 15 amino acids. J lost 1 base, V lost 3 bases, and 1 base had no gene match. CDR1 is KGHSH, CDR2 LQKENI, per germline.

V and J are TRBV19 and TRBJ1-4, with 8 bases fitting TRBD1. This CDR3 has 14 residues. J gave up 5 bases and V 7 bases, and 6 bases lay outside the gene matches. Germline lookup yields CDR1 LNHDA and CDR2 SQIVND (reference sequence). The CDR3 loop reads CASTTGTGNEKLFF. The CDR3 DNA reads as TGTGCCAGTACCACGGGGACAGGAAATGAAAAACTGTTTTTT.

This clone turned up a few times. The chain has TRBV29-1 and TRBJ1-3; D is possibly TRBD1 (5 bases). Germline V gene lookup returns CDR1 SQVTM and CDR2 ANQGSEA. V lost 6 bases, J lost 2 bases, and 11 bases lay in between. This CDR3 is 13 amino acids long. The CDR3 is CSVHRQTGNTIYF. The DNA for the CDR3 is TGCAGCGTGCACCGACAGACTGGAAACACCATATATTTT. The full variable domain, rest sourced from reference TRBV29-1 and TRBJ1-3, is SAVISQKPSRDICQRGTSLTIQCQVDSQVTMMFWYRQQPGQSLTLIATANQGSEATYESGFVIDKFPISRPNLTFSTLTVSNMSPEDSSIYLCSVHRQTGNTIYFGEGSWLTVV.

Written as DNA, the CDR3 is TGTGCCAGCAGTTTCGGGACTAGTTCCTACAATGAGCAGTTCTTC. Translating gives CASSFGTSSYNEQFF. The chain couples TRBV27 to TRBJ2-1, with 8 positions matching TRBD2. CDR1 and CDR2 from the germline V gene are MNHEY and SMNVEV (reference sequence). With V trimmed by 3 bases and J by 1 base, 2 bases remained unmatched. The CDR3 has 15 amino acids.

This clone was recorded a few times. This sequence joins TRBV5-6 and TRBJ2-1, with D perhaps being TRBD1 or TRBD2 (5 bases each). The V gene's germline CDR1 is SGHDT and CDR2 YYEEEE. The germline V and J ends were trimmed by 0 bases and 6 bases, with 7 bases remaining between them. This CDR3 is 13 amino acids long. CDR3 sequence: CASSLAGTNEQFF. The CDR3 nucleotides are TGTGCCAGCAGCTTGGCCGGGACCAATGAGCAGTTCTTC.

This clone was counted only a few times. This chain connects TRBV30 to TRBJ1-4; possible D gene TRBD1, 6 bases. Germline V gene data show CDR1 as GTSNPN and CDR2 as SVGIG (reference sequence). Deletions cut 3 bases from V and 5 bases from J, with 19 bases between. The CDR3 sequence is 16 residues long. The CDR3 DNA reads TGTGCCTGGAGCCAACGGGGTAGGGGGAAGAATGAAAAACTGTTTTTT. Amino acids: CAWSQRGRGKNEKLFF.

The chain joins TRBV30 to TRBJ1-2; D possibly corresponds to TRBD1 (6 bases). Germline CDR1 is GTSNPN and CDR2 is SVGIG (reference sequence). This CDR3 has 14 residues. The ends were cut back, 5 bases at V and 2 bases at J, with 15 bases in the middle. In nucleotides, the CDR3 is TGTGCCTGGCTCCGCGGGCAGGGGAACTATGGCTACACCTTC. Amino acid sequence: CAWLRGQGNYGYTF.

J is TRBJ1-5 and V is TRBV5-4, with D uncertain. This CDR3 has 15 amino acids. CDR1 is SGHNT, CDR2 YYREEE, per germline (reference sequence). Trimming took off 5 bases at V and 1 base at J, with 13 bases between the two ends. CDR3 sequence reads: CASSSEPMSNQPQHF. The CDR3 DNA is TGTGCCAGCAGTTCCGAGCCGATGAGCAATCAGCCCCAGCATTTT.

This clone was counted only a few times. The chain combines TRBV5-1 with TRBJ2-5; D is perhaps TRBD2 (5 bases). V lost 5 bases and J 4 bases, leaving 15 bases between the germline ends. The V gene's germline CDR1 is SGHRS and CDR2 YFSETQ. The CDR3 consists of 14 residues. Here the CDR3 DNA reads TGCGCCAGCAGTCTTCAAGAGGGTAGAGAGACCCAGTACTTC. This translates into CASSLQEGRETQYF.

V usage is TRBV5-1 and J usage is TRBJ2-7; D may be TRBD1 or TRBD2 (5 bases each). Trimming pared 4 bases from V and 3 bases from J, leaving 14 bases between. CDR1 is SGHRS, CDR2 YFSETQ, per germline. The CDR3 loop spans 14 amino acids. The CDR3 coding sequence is TGCGCCAGCAGCGGCCGGGACCGGGACTACGAGCAGTACTTC. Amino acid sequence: CASSGRDRDYEQYF.

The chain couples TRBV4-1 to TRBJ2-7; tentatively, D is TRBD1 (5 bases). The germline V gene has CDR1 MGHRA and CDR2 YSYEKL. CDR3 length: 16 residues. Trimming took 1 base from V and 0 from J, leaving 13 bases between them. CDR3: CASSQGWGVTSYEQYF. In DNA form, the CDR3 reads TGCGCCAGCAGCCAAGGTTGGGGCGTCACCTCCTACGAGCAGTACTTC.

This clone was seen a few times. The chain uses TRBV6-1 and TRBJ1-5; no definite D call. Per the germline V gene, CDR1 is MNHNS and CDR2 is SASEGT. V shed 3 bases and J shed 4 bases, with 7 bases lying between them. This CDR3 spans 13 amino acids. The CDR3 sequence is CASSDTANQPQHF. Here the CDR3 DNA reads TGTGCCAGCAGTGACACAGCAAATCAGCCCCAGCATTTT.

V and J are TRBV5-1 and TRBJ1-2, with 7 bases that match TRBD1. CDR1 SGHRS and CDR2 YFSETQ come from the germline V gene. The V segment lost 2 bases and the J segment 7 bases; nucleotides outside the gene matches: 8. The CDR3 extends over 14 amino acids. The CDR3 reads CASSFATGNGGYTF. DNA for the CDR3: TGCGCCAGCAGCTTTGCGACAGGGAATGGTGGCTACACCTTC.

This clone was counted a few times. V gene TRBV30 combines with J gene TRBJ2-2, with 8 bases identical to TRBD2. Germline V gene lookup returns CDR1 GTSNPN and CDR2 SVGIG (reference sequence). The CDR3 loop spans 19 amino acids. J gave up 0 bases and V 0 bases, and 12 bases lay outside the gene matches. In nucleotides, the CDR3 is TGTGCCTGGAGTGTATGGTCCAGCGGGGGCCAAACGAACACCGGGGAGCTGTTTTTT. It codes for CAWSVWSSGGQTNTGELFF.